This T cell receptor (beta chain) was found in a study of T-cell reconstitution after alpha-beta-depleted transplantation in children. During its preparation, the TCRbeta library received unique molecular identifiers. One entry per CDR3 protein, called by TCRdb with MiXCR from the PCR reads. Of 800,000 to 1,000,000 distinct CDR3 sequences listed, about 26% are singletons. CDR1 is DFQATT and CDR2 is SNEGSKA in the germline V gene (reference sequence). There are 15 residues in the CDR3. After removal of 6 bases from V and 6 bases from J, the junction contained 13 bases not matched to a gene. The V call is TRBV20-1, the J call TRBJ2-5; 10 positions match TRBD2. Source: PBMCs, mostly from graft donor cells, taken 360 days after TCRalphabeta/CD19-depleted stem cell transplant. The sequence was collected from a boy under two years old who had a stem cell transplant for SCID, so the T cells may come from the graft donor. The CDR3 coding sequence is TGCAGTGCAACTACCGGGACTAGCGATAGGAAGACCCAGTACTTC. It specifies CSATTGTSDRKTQYF.